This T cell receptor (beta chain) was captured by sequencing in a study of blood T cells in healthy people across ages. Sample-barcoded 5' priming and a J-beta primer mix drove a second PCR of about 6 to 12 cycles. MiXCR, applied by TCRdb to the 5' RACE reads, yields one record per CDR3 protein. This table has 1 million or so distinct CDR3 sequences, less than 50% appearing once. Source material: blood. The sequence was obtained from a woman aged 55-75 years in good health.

This CDR3 is CASSFLAGPYYEQYF. CDR3 nucleotides: TGTGCCAGCAGTTTCCTAGCGGGGCCATACTACGAGCAGTACTTC. The chain carries TRBV12-3 or TRBV12-4 and TRBJ2-7, with 9 bases identical to TRBD2. The ends lost 3 bases at V and 3 bases at J; junction bases unmatched: 6. The CDR3 runs to 15 residues.